This T cell receptor beta chain derives from a study of blood T cells in healthy people across ages. The CDR3 extends over 15 amino acids. The V gene's germline CDR1 is LGHNA and CDR2 YSLEER. The germline V and J ends were trimmed by 4 bases and 1 base, with 12 bases remaining between them. This clonotype was counted a few times. Primers used in a second PCR of roughly 6 to 11 cycles were a sample-barcoded 5' primer and a J-beta primer mix. Via MiXCR, TCRdb re-called the 5' RACE reads, giving one row per CDR3 protein. Of approximately 800,000 distinct CDR3 sequences in the sample, roughly 35% were seen once.

Material for sequencing was blood. V usage is TRBV4-3 and J usage is TRBJ2-3; TRBD2 might be the D (5 bases). This TCR came from a man younger than 35 in good health. The CDR3 protein is CASSLRLGGTDTQYF. CDR3 bases: TGCGCCAGCAGCCTAAGACTCGGGGGCACAGATACGCAGTATTTT.